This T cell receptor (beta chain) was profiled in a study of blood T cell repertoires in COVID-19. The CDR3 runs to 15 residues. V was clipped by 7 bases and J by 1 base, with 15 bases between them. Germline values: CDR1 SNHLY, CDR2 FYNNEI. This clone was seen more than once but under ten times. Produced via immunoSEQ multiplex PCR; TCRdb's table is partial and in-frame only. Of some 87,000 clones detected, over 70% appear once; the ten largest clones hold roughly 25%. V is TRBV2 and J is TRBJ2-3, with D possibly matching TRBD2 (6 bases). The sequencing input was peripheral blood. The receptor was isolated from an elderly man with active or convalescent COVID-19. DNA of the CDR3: TGTGCCAGCATGGGGGGAGGCCCCCGCACAGATACGCAGTATTTT. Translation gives CASMGGGPRTDTQYF.